A selection of T cell receptor beta chains follows, all from one sample in a study of human T cells and chemical hapten exposure. TCRdb called the RACE reads again in MiXCR, with one record for every CDR3 protein. This table holds about 350,000 distinct CDR3 sequences, around 6% found once. Specimen: whole blood, collected in connection with sensitization to the hapten diphenylcyclopropenone (DPC). All receptors derive from a woman aged 18-29 years with alopecia areata. Some clones in this sample may be carry-over from other donors' samples. CDR3s include the opening cysteine and the closing phenylalanine or tryptophan. A D gene is named only where the DNA matches it firmly. Size tells how often a clone was seen (once, few, many) or the class of an expanded clone, and some rows leave it out.

clone_size	d_call	v_call	j_call	cdr3_nt	cdr3_aa
many	.	TRBV25-1	TRBJ2-3	TGTGCCACCCGGGATGCTAGCGCCTCAGATACGCAGTATTTT	CATRDASASDTQYF
few	TRBD2	TRBV20-1	TRBJ2-3	TGCAGTGCTAGATGGGGGGGGACCGCAGATACGCAGTATTTT	CSARWGGTADTQYF
few	.	TRBV3-1	TRBJ2-1	TGTGCCAGCAGCCAGGGGGCGGGGGCCTACAATGAGCAGTTCTTC	CASSQGAGAYNEQFF
many	.	TRBV6-2/TRBV6-3	TRBJ1-1	TGTGCCAGCAGTTACCTTTCGGACGGGTTCGGGACTGAAGCTTTCTTT	CASSYLSDGFGTEAFF
.	.	TRBV12-3/TRBV12-4	TRBJ2-2	TGTGCCAGCACCATACGTGGGATGAACACCGGGGAGCTGTTTTTT	CASTIRGMNTGELFF
.	TRBD1	TRBV10-3	TRBJ2-1	TGTGCCATCAGGAGGCCGGGACAGGGGAAAGGGGACAATGAGCAGTTCTTC	CAIRRPGQGKGDNEQFF
many	TRBD2	TRBV20-1	TRBJ2-5	TGCAGTGCTTTACTAGCGGGGGGAAGAGAGACCCAGTACTTC	CSALLAGGRETQYF
many	TRBD2	TRBV3-1	TRBJ2-7	TGTGCCAGCAGCCCGGGGGGACCCCAATACGAGCAGTACTTC	CASSPGGPQYEQYF
many	.	TRBV15	TRBJ1-3	TGTGCCACCAGCAGAGTGGGGGGCGCTGGGTCTGGAAACACCATATATTTT	CATSRVGGAGSGNTIYF
many	.	TRBV4-3	TRBJ1-1	TGCGCCAGCAGCCAAGAAGAGTGGGTCCAGCACATGAACACTGAAGCTTTCTTT	CASSQEEWVQHMNTEAFF
few	TRBD1	TRBV6-1	TRBJ2-2	TGTGCCAGCGGGGGACAGGAGAACACCGGGGAGCTGTTTTTT	CASGGQENTGELFF
few	.	TRBV7-2	TRBJ1-5	TGTGCCAGCAGCCTACATTCCGCCGATCGCAATCAGCCCCAGCATTTT	CASSLHSADRNQPQHF
few	TRBD2	TRBV4-3	TRBJ2-4	TGCGCCAGCAGCCAAGAGGTTCTCCCGGGGGGCATTCAGTACTTC	CASSQEVLPGGIQYF
few	TRBD1	TRBV2	TRBJ1-6	TGTGCCAGCTTCCGGGACAGGGACTATAATTCACCCCTCCACTTT	CASFRDRDYNSPLHF
many	.	TRBV10-3	TRBJ2-1	TGTGCCATCGGGAGCGCCCCGGAGGAGGAGCAGTTCTTC	CAIGSAPEEEQFF
few	.	TRBV24-1	TRBJ2-2	TGTGCCACCAGTGATGGCCAGCGGGCCGGGGAGCTGTTTTTT	CATSDGQRAGELFF
many	.	TRBV12-3/TRBV12-4	TRBJ1-5	TGTGCCAGCAGTTCCACATATGTGGGCAATCAGCCCCAGCATTTT	CASSSTYVGNQPQHF
many	TRBD2	TRBV10-3	TRBJ2-1	TGTGCCATCAGCGGAAGACTAGGCGGGGGTCCCGATGAGCAGTTCTTC	CAISGRLGGGPDEQFF
.	.	TRBV4-3	TRBJ2-2	TGCGCCAGCAGCCAGAGGGAGCCAGGGGTAGCCGGGGAGCTGTTTTTT	CASSQREPGVAGELFF
many	.	TRBV7-9	TRBJ1-1	TGTGCCAGCAGCTTAGATCCAGGGGTGAACACTGAAGCTTTCTTT	CASSLDPGVNTEAFF
many	TRBD2	TRBV6-2/TRBV6-3	TRBJ2-3	TGTGCCAGCAGTTACGAACTAGCGGGGGCCACAGATACGCAGTATTTT	CASSYELAGATDTQYF
few	TRBD1	TRBV9	TRBJ1-1	TGTGCCAGCACCGCTGGGGGCAGGGGGCGAGCTTTCTTT	CASTAGGRGRAFF
once	.	TRBV25-1	TRBJ2-7	TGTGCCAGCGGTGTTTCAGGGGGGGGCTACTCCTACGAGCAGTACTTC	CASGVSGGGYSYEQYF
many	.	TRBV10-3	TRBJ1-5	TGTGCCATCAGTGAGGGGTTGGGGCAGCCCCAGCATTTT	CAISEGLGQPQHF
few	TRBD1	TRBV5-1	TRBJ1-1	TGCGCCAGCAGCTTGGCGATTACAGGGGAACTAAGGGCTTTCTTT	CASSLAITGELRAFF
.	TRBD1	TRBV6-2/TRBV6-3	TRBJ1-5	TGTGCCAGCAGTTATAGTGGACAGGGGGCCGGGAGCAATCAGCCCCAGCATTTT	CASSYSGQGAGSNQPQHF
many	.	TRBV10-3	TRBJ1-2	TGTGCCATCGTAGACAGTAACTATGGCTACACCTTC	CAIVDSNYGYTF
many	TRBD1	TRBV4-3	TRBJ1-4	TGCGCCAGCAGCCAAGATTTTCCCGGGACAGGCAATGAAAAACTGTTTTTT	CASSQDFPGTGNEKLFF
many	TRBD2	TRBV6-5	TRBJ2-1	TGTGCCAGCAGTGAAAATAGCGGGGGGGCCTCCTACAATGAGCAGTTCTTC	CASSENSGGASYNEQFF
many	.	TRBV21-1	TRBJ1-5	TGTGCCAGCAGCAAATATCCAGGCTTTAGCAATCAGCCCCAGCATTTT	CASSKYPGFSNQPQHF
few	.	TRBV20-1	TRBJ2-2	TGCAGTGCTAGAGGGTCGAACACCGGGGAGCTGTTTTTT	CSARGSNTGELFF
.	.	TRBV18	TRBJ1-4	TGTGCCAGCTCACCCCCACAGGGTTGGACTAATGAAAAACTGTTTTTT	CASSPPQGWTNEKLFF
many	.	TRBV29-1	TRBJ2-1	TGCAGCGTTTTCGGGTTTTTTACAAATGAGCAGTTCTTC	CSVFGFFTNEQFF
few	TRBD2	TRBV5-1	TRBJ2-5	TGCGCCAGCAGCTTCTCTAGCGGGGGGAAAGAGACCCAGTACTTC	CASSFSSGGKETQYF
many	.	TRBV29-1	TRBJ1-4	TGCAGCGTTCAGGACCGCAGCAGGGAAAAACTGTTTTTT	CSVQDRSREKLFF